Each of the 15 T cell receptor beta chains below was sequenced from the same sample in a study of blood T cell repertoires in COVID-19. Data came from immunoSEQ multiplex PCR; TCRdb stores just in-frame clones and leaves some out. The sample has about 250,000 clones, around 88% seen once. Input material: peripheral blood. These receptors were obtained from a man aged 80 or over with acute or convalescent COVID-19.

The chain employs TRBV7-9 and TRBJ1-4, with 10 bases lining up with TRBD1. In germline, CDR1 is SEHNR, CDR2 FQNEAQ (reference sequence). The V gene end was trimmed by 5 bases and the J gene end by 8 bases; junction bases not matched to a gene: 5. The CDR3 has 14 amino acids. The CDR3 region has the DNA TGTGCCAGCAGCCCGGGGACAGGGGTGGAAAAACTGTTTTTT. Protein product: CASSPGTGVEKLFF.

V and J are TRBV28 and TRBJ2-1; unclear D gene. The CDR3 length is 14 residues. Germline V gene sequence: CDR1 MDHEN, CDR2 SYDVKM. Trimming removed 3 bases at V and 6 bases at J, with 12 bases between. The CDR3 sequence: CASSFWPPGNEQFF. As DNA, the CDR3 is TGTGCCAGCAGTTTTTGGCCCCCGGGCAATGAGCAGTTCTTC.

The chain combines TRBV7-9 with TRBJ2-2; TRBD1 agrees at 10 bases. This CDR3 is built from 16 residues. The V segment lost 5 bases and the J segment 5 bases; nucleotides outside the gene matches: 8. CDR1 is SEHNR, CDR2 FQNEAQ, per germline (reference sequence). CDR3 protein: CASSPRQGAQTGELFF. The CDR3 DNA is TGTGCCAGCAGCCCTAGACAGGGGGCGCAGACCGGGGAGCTGTTTTTT. The full variable domain, in which reference TRBV7-9 and TRBJ2-2 provide the parts outside the CDR3, is DTGVSQNPRHKITKRGQNVTFRCDPISEHNRLYWYRQTLGQGPEFLTYFQNEAQLEKSRLLSDRFSAERPKGSFSTLEIQRTEQGDSAMYLCASSPRQGAQTGELFFGEGSRLTVL.

The chain carries TRBV14 and TRBJ1-1; D may be TRBD1 (5 bases). The V and J ends lost 5 bases and 4 bases respectively, with 14 bases between them. Germline V gene data show CDR1 as SGHDN and CDR2 as FVKESK. CDR3 length: 14 amino acids. CDR3 protein: CASSITSGGTEAFF. In DNA, the CDR3 is TGTGCCAGCAGCATTACCTCCGGGGGCACTGAAGCTTTCTTT.

The J gene is TRBJ2-4, the V gene TRBV13; 9 bases are a match to TRBD1. Germline V gene lookup returns CDR1 PRHDT and CDR2 FYEKMQ (reference sequence). The CDR3 is 14 amino acids. Losses at the gene ends were 5 bases for V and 6 bases for J; bases not matched to a gene: 5. CDR3 residues: CASSPPGQGNIQYF. The CDR3 nucleotides read TGTGCCAGCAGCCCACCGGGACAGGGAAACATTCAGTACTTC.

V is TRBV10-3 and J is TRBJ2-7; D is perhaps TRBD1 (6 bases). Germline V gene lookup returns CDR1 ENHRY and CDR2 SYGVKD. Trimming took off 8 bases at V and 5 bases at J, with 13 bases between the two ends. The CDR3 totals 12 residues. The CDR3 loop is CAIGTNRDEQYF. CDR3 bases: TGTGCCATCGGAACAAACAGGGACGAGCAGTACTTC.

The chain links TRBV5-5 to TRBJ2-3, with 7 bases fitting TRBD2. The CDR3 sequence is 17 residues long. The germline gives CDR1 SGHKS, CDR2 YYEKEE (reference sequence). V shed 1 base, J shed 2 bases, and the junction held 10 bases outside the gene matches. The CDR3 DNA reads as TGTGCCAGCAGCTTGAGTGTTGGAGCGGGAATCACAGATACGCAGTATTTT. Its translation: CASSLSVGAGITDTQYF.

This clone was seen just once. The chain has TRBV11-2 and TRBJ1-2; maybe TRBD1 (6 bases). This CDR3 has 13 residues. Trimming took 6 bases from V and 8 from J, leaving 16 bases between them. The germline V gene encodes CDR1 SGHAT and CDR2 FQNNGV. The CDR3 bases are TGTGCCAGCAGACGGGACACCTCCCAGGGCTACACCTTC. Amino acid sequence: CASRRDTSQGYTF.

This clone showed up just once. The chain couples TRBV20-1 to TRBJ1-3; 8 positions agree with TRBD1. The CDR3 has 14 residues. The V gene end was trimmed by 3 bases and the J gene end by 0 bases; junction bases not matched to a gene: 1. Germline V lookup: CDR1 DFQATT, CDR2 SNEGSKA (reference sequence). CDR3 protein: CSASDRGSGNTIYF. The CDR3 nucleotides read TGCAGTGCTAGTGACAGGGGCTCTGGAAACACCATATATTTT.

This clone was picked up one time. The gene calls are TRBV19 and TRBJ1-2, with 7 bases identical to TRBD1. This CDR3 contains 15 residues. V was pared by 5 bases and J by 4 bases, with 10 bases of the junction left unmatched. Germline V gene lookup returns CDR1 LNHDA and CDR2 SQIVND (reference sequence). The CDR3 reads CASSSTGRLLYGYTF. The CDR3 nucleotides are TGTGCCAGTAGTTCGACAGGGAGGTTACTCTATGGCTACACCTTC. Using reference TRBV19 and TRBJ1-2 for the parts outside the CDR3, the full variable domain is DGGITQSPKYLFRKEGQNVTLSCEQNLNHDAMYWYRQDPGQGLRLIYYSQIVNDFQKGDIAEGYSVSREKKESFPLTVTSAQKNPTAFYLCASSSTGRLLYGYTFGSGTRLTVV.

The rearrangement uses TRBV7-2 and TRBJ2-1, with TRBD2 matching over 11 bases. With V trimmed by 3 bases and J by 3 bases, 1 base remained unmatched. This CDR3 contains 15 residues. Per the germline V gene, CDR1 is SGHTA and CDR2 is FQGNSA. CDR3 DNA sequence: TGTGCCAGCAGCTTTACTAGCGGGGGCTACAATGAGCAGTTCTTC. Residues: CASSFTSGGYNEQFF.

This clone was counted a single time. V gene TRBV15 combines with J gene TRBJ2-7, with TRBD2 as a possible D gene (5 bases). V dropped 5 bases and J dropped 3 bases, with 17 bases sitting between them. There are 15 residues in the CDR3. Per germline, CDR1 LNHNV and CDR2 YYDKDF (reference sequence). The CDR3 DNA reads as TGTGCCACCAGCTCTACACCCGGGATCGGCTACGAGCAGTACTTC. Protein product: CATSSTPGIGYEQYF.

The chain is built from TRBV7-2 and TRBJ2-5; 11 bases fit TRBD2. Per germline, CDR1 SGHTA and CDR2 FQGNSA. The CDR3 extends over 16 amino acids. Unmatched junction bases numbered 13, after V lost 5 bases and J lost 8 bases. In DNA, the CDR3 is TGTGCCAGCAGCCAGGGGCTACTAGCGGGAGAAGGTACCCAGTACTTC. Residues: CASSQGLLAGEGTQYF.

J is TRBJ2-5 and V is TRBV6-5, with 12 bases lining up with TRBD2. Trimming at V came to 6 bases and at J to 5 bases, leaving 4 bases not matched to a gene. This CDR3 has 14 amino acids. Germline CDR1 is MNHEY and CDR2 is SVGAGI. CDR3 residues: CASSLAGGDETQYF. The CDR3 nucleotides are TGTGCCAGCAGCCTAGCGGGAGGGGACGAGACCCAGTACTTC.

This chain joins TRBV21-1 and TRBJ2-7; the listed D gene, TRBD2, was not tested against the DNA. TRBV21-1 is recorded as a pseudogene. The CDR3 covers 18 residues. CDR3 amino acids: CASSNLFSRDYRPYEQYF. In nucleotides, the CDR3 is TGTGCCAGCAGCAATTTATTCTCACGGGACTACCGCCCCTACGAGCAGTACTTC.